This entry lists 15 T cell receptor beta chains sequenced from one sample in a study of response to subunit inactivated influenza vaccine. TCRdb redid the calling of the RT-PCR reads with MiXCR, one entry per CDR3 protein. The data show about 480,000 distinct CDR3 sequences, around 9.9% seen once. Sequenced here: PBMCs from blood, sampled about 6 weeks after vaccination. These receptors were obtained from a man aged 50 to 60 who received an inactivated influenza vaccine.

This clonotype showed up just once. J is TRBJ2-3 and V is TRBV18; D uncertain. The CDR3 runs to 14 residues. The V gene's germline CDR1 is KGHSH and CDR2 LQKENI. Trimming shortened V by 1 base and J by 3 bases, and 8 bases separated the two germline ends. CDR3 in DNA: TGTGCCAGCTCACCACGAGAAGCGACAGATACGCAGTATTTT. It codes for CASSPREATDTQYF.

CDR3: CASISVPGTGGTGELFF. The CDR3 DNA reads as TGCGCCAGCATTTCGGTCCCCGGGACAGGCGGCACCGGGGAGCTGTTTTTT. This rearrangement joins TRBV5-1 to TRBJ2-2; the match to TRBD1 covers 8 bases. The V segment lost 6 bases and the J segment 4 bases; nucleotides outside the gene matches: 14. CDR1 and CDR2 (germline): SGHRS, YFSETQ. The CDR3 consists of 17 residues.

This clonotype turned up a few times. The genes are TRBV9 and TRBJ2-7; 11 bases agree with TRBD2. Trimming took 3 bases from V and 0 from J; bases not matched to a gene: 11. The CDR3 sequence is 18 residues long. Germline V gene sequence: CDR1 SGDLS, CDR2 YYNGEE. CDR3 nucleotide sequence: TGTGCCAGCAGCGCGTGGGTAGCGGGGGGGCTTAACTCCTACGAGCAGTACTTC. Its protein is CASSAWVAGGLNSYEQYF.

This chain links TRBV6-2 or TRBV6-3 with TRBJ2-6; TRBD1 matches at 12 bases. After removal of 2 bases from V and 1 base from J, the junction contained 3 bases not matched to a gene. The CDR3 runs 18 residues. Germline V gene sequence: CDR1 MNHEY, CDR2 SVGEGT. The DNA of the CDR3 is TGTGCCAGCAGTTACGGGACAGGGGGCGCGTCTGGGGCCAACGTCCTGACTTTC. Protein sequence: CASSYGTGGASGANVLTF.

Only a few counts were recorded for this clonotype. The rearrangement joins TRBV30 to TRBJ2-1; the D gene could be TRBD1 or TRBD2 (5 bases each). Trimming removed 0 bases at V and 15 bases at J, with 18 bases between. Germline V gives CDR1 GTSNPN, CDR2 SVGIG (reference sequence). The CDR3 consists of 13 residues. The CDR3, as DNA: TGTGCCTGGAGTGTTTCCAACACCGGGGCCGCGTTCTTC. Translating gives CAWSVSNTGAAFF. The entire variable domain, with the rest obtained from reference TRBV30 and TRBJ2-1, is as follows: SQTIHQWPATLVQPVGSPLSLECTVEGTSNPNLYWYRQAAGRGLQLLFYSVGIGQISSEVPQNLSASRPQDRQFILSSKKLLLSDSGFYLCAWSVSNTGAAFFGPGTRLTVL.

The sample holds many counts of this clonotype. The chain joins TRBV29-1 to TRBJ2-5; TRBD2 matches at 7 bases. Per the germline V gene, CDR1 is SQVTM and CDR2 is ANQGSEA. There are 15 residues in the CDR3. The V gene end was trimmed by 7 bases and the J gene end by 3 bases; junction bases not matched to a gene: 14. The CDR3 bases are TGCAGCGCTGCGAGGGCTAGCGGTCCCAAAGAGACCCAGTACTTC. It specifies CSAARASGPKETQYF. The full variable domain, completed using reference TRBV29-1 and TRBJ2-5, is SAVISQKPSRDICQRGTSLTIQCQVDSQVTMMFWYRQQPGQSLTLIATANQGSEATYESGFVIDKFPISRPNLTFSTLTVSNMSPEDSSIYLCSAARASGPKETQYFGPGTRLLVL.

This clonotype was recorded many times. The genes are TRBV4-3 and TRBJ1-1; 7 nucleotides line up with TRBD1. Germline V gives CDR1 LGHNA, CDR2 YSLEER. V was clipped by 0 bases and J by 3 bases; unmatched bases: 7. The CDR3 has 16 residues. The CDR3 region is CASSQDEGAADTEAFF. Written as DNA, the CDR3 is TGCGCCAGCAGCCAAGATGAGGGGGCGGCTGACACTGAAGCTTTCTTT.

This clonotype was recorded a few times. V gene TRBV20-1 combines with J gene TRBJ2-5; TRBD1 aligns across 11 bases. The CDR3 extends over 17 amino acids. Germline V gene lookup returns CDR1 DFQATT and CDR2 SNEGSKA (reference sequence). CDR3: CTTPYAGQGAREETQYF. The CDR3 nucleotides read TGCACTACCCCCTATGCTGGACAGGGGGCGCGGGAAGAGACCCAGTACTTC.

Only a few counts were recorded for this clonotype. This chain connects TRBV10-3 to TRBJ2-5, with no clear D. The germline CDR1 and CDR2 sequences are ENHRY and SYGVKD. V was trimmed by 4 bases and J by 2 bases, leaving 8 bases between them. The CDR3 length is 13 residues. CDR3 sequence: CAISAGKQETQYF. The CDR3 nucleotides are TGTGCCATCAGTGCTGGGAAACAAGAGACCCAGTACTTC.

Turning to this clonotype: Mismatch with germline at one junction end may stem from a read error. The chain has TRBV6-1 and TRBJ2-7; 7 bases are a match to TRBD2. The germline gives CDR1 MNHNS, CDR2 SASEGT. This CDR3 has 13 amino acids. This CDR3 reads CASREAGPYEQYF. Written as DNA, the CDR3 is TGTGCCAGCAGAGAAGCGGGACCCTACGAGCAGTACTTC.

The rearrangement joins TRBV6-1 to TRBJ2-1; possibly TRBD1 or TRBD2 for D (6 bases each). Trimming took off 8 bases at V and 4 bases at J, with 21 bases between the two ends. Germline V gene sequence: CDR1 MNHNS, CDR2 SASEGT. The CDR3 is 16 amino acids. Here the CDR3 reads CASLALEGGSYNEQFF. DNA of the CDR3: TGTGCCAGCCTAGCCCTAGAGGGGGGTTCTTACAATGAGCAGTTCTTC.

In its sample, this clonotype was seen many times. CDR3 in DNA: TGTGCCAGCAGCTTAGACAGGTCCTATGGCTACACCTTC. It encodes CASSLDRSYGYTF. V and J are TRBV7-2 and TRBJ1-2; D possibly corresponds to TRBD1 (5 bases). V lost 1 base to trimming and J lost 4 bases, with 7 bases between them. Germline CDR1 is SGHTA and CDR2 is FQGNSA. The length of the CDR3 is 13 residues.

This clonotype showed up just a few times. The V call is TRBV12-3 or TRBV12-4, the J call TRBJ1-5, with D perhaps TRBD1 (6 bases). Trimming stripped 2 bases from V and 6 bases from J, with 14 bases between. This CDR3 has 15 amino acids. CDR3 sequence (DNA): TGTGCCAGCAGTTTAAGGGGGGGGCTGGGTCAGCCCCAGCATTTT. Translated, it gives CASSLRGGLGQPQHF.

The chain links TRBV7-6 to TRBJ1-1, with a weak D call TRBD1 (6 bases). V was cut by 5 bases and J by 8 bases, with 15 bases left in between. CDR1 is SGHVS, CDR2 FNYEAQ, per germline. The CDR3 has 13 residues. For the CDR3, the DNA is TGTGCCAGCAGCGCCGAAGGGGGTCTCGAAGCTTTCTTT. This codes for CASSAEGGLEAFF.

J is TRBJ2-1 and V is TRBV15, with 11 nucleotides matching TRBD2. Germline values: CDR1 LNHNV, CDR2 YYDKDF (reference sequence). The CDR3 sequence is 16 residues long. Losses at the gene ends were 2 bases for V and 2 bases for J; bases not matched to a gene: 2. The CDR3: CATSRSSGRTYNEQFF. The CDR3 bases are TGTGCCACCAGCAGATCTAGCGGGAGGACCTACAATGAGCAGTTCTTC.